This TCR beta chain was retrieved from a study of blood T cell repertoires in COVID-19. The wider study: In each case, the material was cDNA or gDNA derived from T cells, B-cell-depleted T cells, or PBMCs.

Trimming removed 2 bases from V and 6 bases from J, with 17 bases in between. In germline, CDR1 is SGHVS, CDR2 FQNEAQ. This CDR3 is 15 amino acids long. Method: immunoSEQ multiplex PCR; TCRdb's copy keeps in-frame clones and lacks some. The data show 210,000 or so clones, with roughly 80% seen just once and more than 9% held by the top ten. The sample consisted of peripheral blood. The source of this sequence is a woman over 75 with acute or convalescent COVID-19. V and J are TRBV7-8 and TRBJ2-7, with a tentative D call TRBD2 (6 bases). CDR3 residues: CASSLRPGVASEQYF. The CDR3 coding sequence is TGTGCCAGCAGCTTACGCCCGGGAGTAGCCTCCGAGCAGTACTTC.